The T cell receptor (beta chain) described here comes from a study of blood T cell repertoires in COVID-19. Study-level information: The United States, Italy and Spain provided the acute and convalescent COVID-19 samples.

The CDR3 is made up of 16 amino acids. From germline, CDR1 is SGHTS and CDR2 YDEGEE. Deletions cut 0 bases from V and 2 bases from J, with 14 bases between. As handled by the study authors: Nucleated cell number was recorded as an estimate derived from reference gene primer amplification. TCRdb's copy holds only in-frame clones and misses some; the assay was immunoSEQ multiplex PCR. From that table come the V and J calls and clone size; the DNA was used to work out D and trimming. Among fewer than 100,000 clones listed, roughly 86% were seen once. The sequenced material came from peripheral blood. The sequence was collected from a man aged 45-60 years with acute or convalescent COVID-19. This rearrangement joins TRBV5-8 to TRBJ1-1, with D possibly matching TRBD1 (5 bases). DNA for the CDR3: TGTGCCAGCAGCTTGGTTGGGGCGGGGCCTAACACTGAAGCTTTCTTT. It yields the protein CASSLVGAGPNTEAFF.